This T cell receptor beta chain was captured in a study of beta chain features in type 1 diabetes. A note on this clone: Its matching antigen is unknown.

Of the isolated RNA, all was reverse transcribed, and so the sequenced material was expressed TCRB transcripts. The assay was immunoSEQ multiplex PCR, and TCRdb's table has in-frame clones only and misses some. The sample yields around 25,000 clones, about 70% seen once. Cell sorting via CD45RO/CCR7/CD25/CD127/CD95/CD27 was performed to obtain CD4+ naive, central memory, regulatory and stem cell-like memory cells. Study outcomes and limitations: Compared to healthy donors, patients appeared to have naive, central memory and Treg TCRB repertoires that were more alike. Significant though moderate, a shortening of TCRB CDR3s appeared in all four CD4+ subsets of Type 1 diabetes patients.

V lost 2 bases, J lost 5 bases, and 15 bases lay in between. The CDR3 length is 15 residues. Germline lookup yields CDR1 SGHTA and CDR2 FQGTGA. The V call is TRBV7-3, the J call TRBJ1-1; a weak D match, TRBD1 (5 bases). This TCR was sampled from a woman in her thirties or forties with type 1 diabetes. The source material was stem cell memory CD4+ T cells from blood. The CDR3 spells CASSLHPDGGTEAFF. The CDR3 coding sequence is TGTGCCAGCAGCTTACACCCCGACGGGGGGACTGAAGCTTTCTTT.